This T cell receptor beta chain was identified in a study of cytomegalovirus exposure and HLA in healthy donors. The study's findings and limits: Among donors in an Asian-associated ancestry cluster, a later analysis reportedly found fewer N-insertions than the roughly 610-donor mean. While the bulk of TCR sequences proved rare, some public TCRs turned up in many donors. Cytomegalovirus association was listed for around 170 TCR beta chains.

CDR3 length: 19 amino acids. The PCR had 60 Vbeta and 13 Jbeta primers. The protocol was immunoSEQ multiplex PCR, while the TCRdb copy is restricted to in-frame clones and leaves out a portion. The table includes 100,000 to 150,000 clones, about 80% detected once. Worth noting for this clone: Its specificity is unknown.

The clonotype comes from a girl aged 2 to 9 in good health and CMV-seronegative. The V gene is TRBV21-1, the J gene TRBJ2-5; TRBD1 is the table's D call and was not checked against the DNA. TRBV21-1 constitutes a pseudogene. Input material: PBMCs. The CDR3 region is CASSKSRTGVRRCVKTQYF. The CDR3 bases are TGTGCCAGCAGCAAATCGCGGACAGGGGTACGCCGATGCGTTAAGACCCAGTACTTC.